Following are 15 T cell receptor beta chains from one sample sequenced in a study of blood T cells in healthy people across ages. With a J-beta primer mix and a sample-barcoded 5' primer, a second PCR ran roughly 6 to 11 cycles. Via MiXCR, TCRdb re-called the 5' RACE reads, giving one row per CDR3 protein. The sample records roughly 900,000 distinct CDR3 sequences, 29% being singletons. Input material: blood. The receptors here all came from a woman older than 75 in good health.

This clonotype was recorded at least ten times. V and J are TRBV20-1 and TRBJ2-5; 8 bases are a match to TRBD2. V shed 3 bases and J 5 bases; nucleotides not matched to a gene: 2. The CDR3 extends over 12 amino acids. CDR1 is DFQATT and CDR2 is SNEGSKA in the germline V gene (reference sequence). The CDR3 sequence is CSASRGGETQYF. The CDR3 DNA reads TGCAGTGCTAGCCGCGGGGGGGAGACCCAGTACTTC.

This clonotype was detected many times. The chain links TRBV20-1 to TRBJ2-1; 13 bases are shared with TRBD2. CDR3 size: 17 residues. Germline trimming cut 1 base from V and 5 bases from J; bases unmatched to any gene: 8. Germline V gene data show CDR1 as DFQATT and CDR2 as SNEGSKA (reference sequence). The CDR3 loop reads CSARGLSGTSGDNEQFF. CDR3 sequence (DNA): TGCAGTGCTAGAGGTCTATCCGGGACTAGCGGGGACAATGAGCAGTTCTTC.

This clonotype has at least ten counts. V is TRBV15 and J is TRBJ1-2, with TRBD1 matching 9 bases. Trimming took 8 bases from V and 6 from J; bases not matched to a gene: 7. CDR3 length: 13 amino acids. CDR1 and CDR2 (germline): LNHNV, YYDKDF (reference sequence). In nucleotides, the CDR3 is TGTGCCACCGGACAGGGGTATTCCGATGGCTACACCTTC. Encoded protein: CATGQGYSDGYTF.

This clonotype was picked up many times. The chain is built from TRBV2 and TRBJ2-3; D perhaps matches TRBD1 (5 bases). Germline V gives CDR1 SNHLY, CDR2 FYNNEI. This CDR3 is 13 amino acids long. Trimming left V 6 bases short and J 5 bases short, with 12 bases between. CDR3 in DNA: TGTGCCAGCAGAGCAGGGAAGGGAGATACGCAGTATTTT. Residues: CASRAGKGDTQYF.

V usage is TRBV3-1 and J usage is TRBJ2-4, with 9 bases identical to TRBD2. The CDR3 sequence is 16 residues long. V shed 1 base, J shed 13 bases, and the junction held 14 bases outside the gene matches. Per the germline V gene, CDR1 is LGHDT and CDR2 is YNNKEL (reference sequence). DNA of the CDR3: TGTGCCAGCAGCCAAGCGAGGCGGGGGGGCCGCGATGAGCAGTACTTC. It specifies CASSQARRGGRDEQYF. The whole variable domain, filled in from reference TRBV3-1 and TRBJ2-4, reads DTAVSQTPKYLVTQMGNDKSIKCEQNLGHDTMYWYKQDSKKFLKIMFSYNNKELIINETVPNRFSPKSPDKAHLNLHINSLELGDSAVYFCASSQARRGGRDEQYFGAGTRLSVL.

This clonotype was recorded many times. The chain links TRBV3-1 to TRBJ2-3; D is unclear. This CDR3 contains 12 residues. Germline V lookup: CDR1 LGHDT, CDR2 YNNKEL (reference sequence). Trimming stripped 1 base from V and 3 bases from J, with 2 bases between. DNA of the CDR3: TGTGCCAGCAGCCAAGTTACAGATACGCAGTATTTT. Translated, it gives CASSQVTDTQYF.

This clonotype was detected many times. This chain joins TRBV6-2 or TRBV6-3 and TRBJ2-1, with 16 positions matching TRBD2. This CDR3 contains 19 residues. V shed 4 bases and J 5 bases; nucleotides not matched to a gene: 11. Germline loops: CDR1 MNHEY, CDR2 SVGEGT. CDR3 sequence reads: CASSSVPGLAGGPHNEQFF. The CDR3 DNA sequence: TGTGCCAGCAGTTCCGTCCCGGGACTAGCGGGGGGGCCCCACAATGAGCAGTTCTTC.

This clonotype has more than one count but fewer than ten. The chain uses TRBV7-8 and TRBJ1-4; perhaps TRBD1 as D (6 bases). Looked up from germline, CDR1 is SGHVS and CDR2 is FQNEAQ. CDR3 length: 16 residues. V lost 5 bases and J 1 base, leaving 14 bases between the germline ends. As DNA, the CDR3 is TGTGCCAGCAGCGCCCGAGTAGGGGGAACTAATGAAAAACTGTTTTTT. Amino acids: CASSARVGGTNEKLFF.

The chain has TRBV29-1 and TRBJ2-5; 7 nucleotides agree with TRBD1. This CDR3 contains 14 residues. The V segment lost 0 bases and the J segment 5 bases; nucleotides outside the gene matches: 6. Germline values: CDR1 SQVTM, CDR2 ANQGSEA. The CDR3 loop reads CSVEDQEQGETQYF. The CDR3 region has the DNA TGCAGCGTTGAAGATCAGGAACAGGGGGAGACCCAGTACTTC.

The CDR3 bases are TGCAGTGCCATTGGACGGGACTATGGCTACACCTTC. This translates into CSAIGRDYGYTF. V usage is TRBV20-1 and J usage is TRBJ1-2; D is undetermined. Germline CDR1 is DFQATT and CDR2 is SNEGSKA (reference sequence). This CDR3 is built from 12 residues. V was pared by 6 bases and J by 3 bases, with 11 bases between.

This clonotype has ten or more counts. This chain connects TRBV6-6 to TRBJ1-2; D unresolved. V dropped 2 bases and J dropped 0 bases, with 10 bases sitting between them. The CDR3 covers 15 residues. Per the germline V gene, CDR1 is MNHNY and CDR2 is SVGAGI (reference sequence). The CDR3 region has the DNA TGTGCCAGCAGTTACGGGATGTTAGCTAACTATGGCTACACCTTC. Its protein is CASSYGMLANYGYTF.

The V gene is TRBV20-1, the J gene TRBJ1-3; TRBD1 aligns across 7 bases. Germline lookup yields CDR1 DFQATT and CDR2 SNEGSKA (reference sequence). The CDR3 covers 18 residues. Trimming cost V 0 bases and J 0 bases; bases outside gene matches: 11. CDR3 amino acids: CSARDGGGQSNSGNTIYF. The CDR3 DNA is TGCAGTGCTAGAGATGGGGGGGGACAGAGTAACTCTGGAAACACCATATATTTT.

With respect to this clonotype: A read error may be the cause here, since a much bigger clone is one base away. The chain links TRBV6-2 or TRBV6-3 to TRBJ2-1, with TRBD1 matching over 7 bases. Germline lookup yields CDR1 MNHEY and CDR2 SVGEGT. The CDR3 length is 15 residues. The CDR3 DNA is TGTGCCGGCAGTTACAGGGGCGCAGGTTACAATGAGCAGTTCTTC. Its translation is CAGSYRGAGYNEQFF.

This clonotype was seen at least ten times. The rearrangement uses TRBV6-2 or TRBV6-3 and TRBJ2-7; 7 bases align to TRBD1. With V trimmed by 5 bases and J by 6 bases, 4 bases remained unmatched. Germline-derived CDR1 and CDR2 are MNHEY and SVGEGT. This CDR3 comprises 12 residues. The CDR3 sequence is CASSHDRAEQYF. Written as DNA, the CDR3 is TGTGCCAGCAGTCACGACAGGGCCGAGCAGTACTTC.

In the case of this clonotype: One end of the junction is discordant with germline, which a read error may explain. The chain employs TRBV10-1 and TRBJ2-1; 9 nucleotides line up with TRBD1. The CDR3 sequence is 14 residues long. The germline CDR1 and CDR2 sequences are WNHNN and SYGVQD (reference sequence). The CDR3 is CASSARDRDDERFF. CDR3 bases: TGCGCCAGCAGTGCCCGGGACAGGGATGATGAGCGGTTCTTC.